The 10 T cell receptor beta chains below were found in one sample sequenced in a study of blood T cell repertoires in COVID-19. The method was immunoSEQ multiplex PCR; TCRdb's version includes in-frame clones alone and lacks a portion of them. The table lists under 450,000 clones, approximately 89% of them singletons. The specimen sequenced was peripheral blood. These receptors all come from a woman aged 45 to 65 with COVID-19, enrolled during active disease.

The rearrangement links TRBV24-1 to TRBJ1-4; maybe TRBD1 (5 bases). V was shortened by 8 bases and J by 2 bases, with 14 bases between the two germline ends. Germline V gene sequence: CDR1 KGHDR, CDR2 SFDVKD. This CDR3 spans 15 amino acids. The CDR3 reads CATTPRGRTNEKLFF. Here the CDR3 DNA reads TGTGCCACCACCCCGCGGGGCAGGACTAATGAAAAACTGTTTTTT.

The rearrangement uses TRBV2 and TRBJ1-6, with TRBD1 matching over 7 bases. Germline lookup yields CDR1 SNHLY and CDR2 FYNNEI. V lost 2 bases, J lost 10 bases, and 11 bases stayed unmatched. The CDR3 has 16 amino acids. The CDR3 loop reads CASSESTGTWRSPLHF. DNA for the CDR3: TGTGCCAGCAGTGAATCGACAGGGACCTGGAGGTCACCCCTCCACTTT.

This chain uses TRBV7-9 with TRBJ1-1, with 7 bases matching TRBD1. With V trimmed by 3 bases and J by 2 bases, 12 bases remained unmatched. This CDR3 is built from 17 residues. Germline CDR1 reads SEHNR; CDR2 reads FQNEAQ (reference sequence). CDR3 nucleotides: TGTGCCAGCAGCTTCGGGTCCCTGGGACAGATAAACACTGAAGCTTTCTTT. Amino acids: CASSFGSLGQINTEAFF.

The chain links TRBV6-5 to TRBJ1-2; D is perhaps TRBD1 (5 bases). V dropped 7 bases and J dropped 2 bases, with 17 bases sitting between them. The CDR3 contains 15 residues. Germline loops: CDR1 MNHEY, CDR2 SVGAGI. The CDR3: CASIGGGLVNYGYTF. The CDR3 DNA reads TGTGCCAGCATCGGGGGTGGTTTGGTGAACTATGGCTACACCTTC.

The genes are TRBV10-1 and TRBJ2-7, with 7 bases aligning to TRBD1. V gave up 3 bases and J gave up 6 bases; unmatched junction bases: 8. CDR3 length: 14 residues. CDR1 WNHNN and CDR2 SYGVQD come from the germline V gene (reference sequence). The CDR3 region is CASSDLDRCPEQYF. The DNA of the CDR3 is TGCGCCAGCAGTGATCTGGACAGGTGTCCCGAGCAGTACTTC.

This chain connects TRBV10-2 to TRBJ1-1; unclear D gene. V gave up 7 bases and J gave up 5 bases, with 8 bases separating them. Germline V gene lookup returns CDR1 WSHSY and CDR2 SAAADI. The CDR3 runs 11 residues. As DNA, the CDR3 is TGCGCCAGCAAGGGCGGGACTGAAGCTTTCTTT. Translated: CASKGGTEAFF.

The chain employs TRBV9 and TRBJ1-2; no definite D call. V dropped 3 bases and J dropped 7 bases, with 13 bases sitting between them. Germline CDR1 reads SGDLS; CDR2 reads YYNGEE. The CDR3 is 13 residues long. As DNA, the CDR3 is TGTGCCAGCAGCGCCGACAATTCCGCTGGCTACACCTTC. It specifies CASSADNSAGYTF.

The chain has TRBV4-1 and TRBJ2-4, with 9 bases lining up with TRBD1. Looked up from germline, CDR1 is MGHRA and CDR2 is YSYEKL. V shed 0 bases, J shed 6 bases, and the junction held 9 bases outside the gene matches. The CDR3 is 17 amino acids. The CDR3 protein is CASSQDALLTGGNIQYF. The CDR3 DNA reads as TGCGCCAGCAGCCAAGATGCCCTGTTGACAGGGGGAAACATTCAGTACTTC.

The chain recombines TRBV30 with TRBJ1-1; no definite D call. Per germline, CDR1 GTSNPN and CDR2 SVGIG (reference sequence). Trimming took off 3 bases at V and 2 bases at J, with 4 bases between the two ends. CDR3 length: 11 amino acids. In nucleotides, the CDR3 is TGTGCCTGGAGATCAAACACTGAAGCTTTCTTT. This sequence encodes CAWRSNTEAFF.

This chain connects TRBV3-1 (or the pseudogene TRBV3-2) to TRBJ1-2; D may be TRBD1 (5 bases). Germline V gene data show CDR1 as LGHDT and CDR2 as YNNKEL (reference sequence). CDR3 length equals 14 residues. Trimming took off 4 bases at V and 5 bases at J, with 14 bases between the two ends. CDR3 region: CASSLGGLGYGYTF. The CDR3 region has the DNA TGTGCCAGCAGCCTCGGGGGACTAGGGTATGGCTACACCTTC.